These T cell receptor beta chains were read from a single sample in a study of identical twins. A single record per CDR3 protein comes from TCRdb applying MiXCR to the 5' RACE reads. The data contain under 300,000 distinct CDR3 sequences, about 12% of them singletons. This sample also appeared in a second study, on yellow fever vaccine responses in identical twins.

The sample taken for sequencing was memory (CD45RO+) T cells sorted from blood. These receptors all stem from a woman under 30 in good health. CDR3s include the opening cysteine and the closing phenylalanine or tryptophan. Fields, in order: V gene, D gene, clone size, J gene, CDR3 DNA, CDR3 protein. A D gene is named only where the DNA matches it firmly. Clone size appears in some rows only: once, few, many, or a class for an expanded clone.

V: TRBV5-1; D: TRBD2; size: many; J: TRBJ2-2; DNA: TGCGCCAGCACCCTGGAAGCAGCGGGAGGGACCGGGGAGCTGTTTTTT; CDR3: CASTLEAAGGTGELFF
V: TRBV5-1; D: -; size: -; J: TRBJ2-2; DNA: TGCGCCAGCAGCTTAAGGGGTCTAAACACCGGGGAGCTGTTTTTT; CDR3: CASSLRGLNTGELFF
V: TRBV20-1; D: TRBD1; size: few; J: TRBJ2-3; DNA: TGCAGTGCTACTGGGACAGGGTACACAGATACGCAGTATTTT; CDR3: CSATGTGYTDTQYF
V: TRBV6-4; D: -; size: many; J: TRBJ2-2; DNA: TGTGCCAGCAGTGACTCCGGGGGAAACACCGGGGAGCTGTTTTTT; CDR3: CASSDSGGNTGELFF
V: TRBV28; D: -; size: few; J: TRBJ2-5; DNA: TGTGCCAGCAGTTTAGGGAGGGGGGGCTCCATCCAAGAGACCCAGTACTTC; CDR3: CASSLGRGGSIQETQYF
V: TRBV12-3/TRBV12-4; D: -; size: few; J: TRBJ2-6; DNA: TGTGCCAGCACCATTCTAGCGCCGGGGGCCAACGTCCTGACTTTC; CDR3: CASTILAPGANVLTF
V: TRBV11-2; D: -; size: -; J: TRBJ2-1; DNA: TGTGCCAGCAGTATTGACAGTTACAATGAGCAGTTCTTC; CDR3: CASSIDSYNEQFF
V: TRBV5-1; D: TRBD1; size: many; J: TRBJ2-3; DNA: TGCGCCAGCAGCTTACAGGGGGGCCACACAGATACGCAGTATTTT; CDR3: CASSLQGGHTDTQYF
V: TRBV29-1; D: TRBD2; size: -; J: TRBJ2-3; DNA: TGCAGCGTTGCCCGGCGGGGGGCAACGGATACGCAGTATTTT; CDR3: CSVARRGATDTQYF
V: TRBV20-1; D: -; size: -; J: TRBJ2-5; DNA: TGCAGTGCGGCCCGGACTGGAGAGACCCAGTACTTC; CDR3: CSAARTGETQYF
V: TRBV11-3; D: -; size: few; J: TRBJ2-1; DNA: TGTGCCAGCAGCTTAGGAGAAGGTGAGCAGTTCTTC; CDR3: CASSLGEGEQFF
V: TRBV2; D: -; size: -; J: TRBJ2-3; DNA: TGTGCCAGCAGTATCGTGGTCACAGATACGCAGTATTTT; CDR3: CASSIVVTDTQYF
V: TRBV20-1; D: -; size: few; J: TRBJ2-7; DNA: TGCAGTTTCTTTGACGGGGGAAAGTACGAGCAGTACTTC; CDR3: CSFFDGGKYEQYF
V: TRBV5-1; D: -; size: few; J: TRBJ2-3; DNA: TGCGCCAGCAGCTTGGAACCGGGCCCAGATACGCAGTATTTT; CDR3: CASSLEPGPDTQYF
V: TRBV6-1; D: TRBD2; size: many; J: TRBJ2-1; DNA: TGTGCCAGCAGGACCTCTAAGACTAGCGGGAGTAAAAAGGAGCAGTTCTTC; CDR3: CASRTSKTSGSKKEQFF
V: TRBV11-2; D: TRBD1; size: many; J: TRBJ2-1; DNA: TGTGCCAGCAATTCCGGGACAGGGGCTTACAATGAGCAGTTCTTC; CDR3: CASNSGTGAYNEQFF
V: TRBV6-2/TRBV6-3; D: -; size: few; J: TRBJ2-4; DNA: TGTGCCAGCAGGGGGTCATCCGCGGACATTCAGTACTTC; CDR3: CASRGSSADIQYF
V: TRBV20-1; D: TRBD2; size: few; J: TRBJ2-5; DNA: TGCAGTGCTCGACGTGACAGCGGGAGGGCCTGGGGGGAGACCCAGTACTTC; CDR3: CSARRDSGRAWGETQYF
V: TRBV28; D: -; size: -; J: TRBJ2-7; DNA: TGTGCCAGCAGCACGCAGGGGGGGAACCACGAGCAGTACTTC; CDR3: CASSTQGGNHEQYF
V: TRBV16; D: -; size: -; J: TRBJ1-4; DNA: TGTGCCAGCAGCCAGACAGGAATTTCTGAAAAACTGTTTTTT; CDR3: CASSQTGISEKLFF
V: TRBV9; D: TRBD2; size: few; J: TRBJ2-2; DNA: TGTGCCAGCAGCGAAAGGGACTACGTATCCGGGGAGCTGTTTTTT; CDR3: CASSERDYVSGELFF
V: TRBV29-1; D: -; size: few; J: TRBJ1-1; DNA: TGCAGCGCCACTAGACTAGGGGGACAGAACACTGAAGCTTTCTTT; CDR3: CSATRLGGQNTEAFF
V: TRBV6-4; D: TRBD2; size: -; J: TRBJ2-3; DNA: TGTGCCAGCAGCCAAGCGGGAGGGCCAGATACGCAGTATTTT; CDR3: CASSQAGGPDTQYF
V: TRBV10-3; D: -; size: -; J: TRBJ2-5; DNA: TGTGCCATCAGTGAGTCGATGCCGGGCGTCGGAGGGACCCAGTACTTC; CDR3: CAISESMPGVGGTQYF
V: TRBV6-1; D: -; size: -; J: TRBJ1-1; DNA: TGTGCCAGCAGTCAAGTGACGGTGATGAACACTGAAGCTTTCTTT; CDR3: CASSQVTVMNTEAFF
V: TRBV4-2; D: -; size: many; J: TRBJ2-7; DNA: TGTGCCAGCAGCTTGCAGGGGCCCTACGAGCAGTACTTC; CDR3: CASSLQGPYEQYF
V: TRBV6-5; D: -; size: few; J: TRBJ1-1; DNA: TGTGCCAGCGCCCGGGGTAACACTGAAGCTTTCTTT; CDR3: CASARGNTEAFF
V: TRBV29-1; D: TRBD1; size: many; J: TRBJ2-7; DNA: TGCAGCGTTGGGCAGGGGGCTTACGAGCAGTACTTC; CDR3: CSVGQGAYEQYF
V: TRBV12-3/TRBV12-4; D: -; size: many; J: TRBJ1-3; DNA: TGTGCCAGCAGAGCAGACTCTGGAAACACCATATATTTT; CDR3: CASRADSGNTIYF